This TCR beta chain was recorded in a study of cytomegalovirus exposure and HLA in healthy donors. Regarding donors, all were healthy bone marrow donors. Unrecorded immune exposure was likely among donors, who were nominally healthy when sampled. As regards this clone: What it binds is unknown.

Findings of the study overall: Later analysis showed TCR association rates varying by HLA locus, highest for DRB1 and lowest for HLA-C.

The PCR made use of 60 Vbeta and 13 Jbeta primers. This table comes from immunoSEQ multiplex PCR, and its TCRdb copy is limited to in-frame clones, with some not included. In the table there are under 200,000 clones, around 87% of which are singletons. The CDR3 has 14 residues. Trimming took 4 bases from V and 6 from J, leaving 15 bases between them. Germline loops: CDR1 MDHEN, CDR2 SYDVKM. The V call is TRBV28, the J call TRBJ1-1, with a weak D call TRBD1 (6 bases). The receptor's source is a boy aged 2 to 10 in good health and CMV-seronegative. The sequenced sample was PBMCs. DNA for the CDR3: TGTGCCAGCAGTTCTGGCGTATCAGGGGCTGAAGCTTTCTTT. Amino acids: CASSSGVSGAEAFF.